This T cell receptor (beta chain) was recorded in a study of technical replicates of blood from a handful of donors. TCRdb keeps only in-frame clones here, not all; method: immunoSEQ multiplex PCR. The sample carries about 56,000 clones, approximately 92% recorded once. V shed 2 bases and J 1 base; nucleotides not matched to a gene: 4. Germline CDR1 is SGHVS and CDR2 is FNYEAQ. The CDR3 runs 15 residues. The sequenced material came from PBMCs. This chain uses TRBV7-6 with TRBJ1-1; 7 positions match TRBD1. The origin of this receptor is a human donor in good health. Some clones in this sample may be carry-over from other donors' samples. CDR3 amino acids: CASSLSGTANTEAFF. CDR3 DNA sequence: TGTGCCAGCAGCTTAAGTGGGACAGCGAACACTGAAGCTTTCTTT.